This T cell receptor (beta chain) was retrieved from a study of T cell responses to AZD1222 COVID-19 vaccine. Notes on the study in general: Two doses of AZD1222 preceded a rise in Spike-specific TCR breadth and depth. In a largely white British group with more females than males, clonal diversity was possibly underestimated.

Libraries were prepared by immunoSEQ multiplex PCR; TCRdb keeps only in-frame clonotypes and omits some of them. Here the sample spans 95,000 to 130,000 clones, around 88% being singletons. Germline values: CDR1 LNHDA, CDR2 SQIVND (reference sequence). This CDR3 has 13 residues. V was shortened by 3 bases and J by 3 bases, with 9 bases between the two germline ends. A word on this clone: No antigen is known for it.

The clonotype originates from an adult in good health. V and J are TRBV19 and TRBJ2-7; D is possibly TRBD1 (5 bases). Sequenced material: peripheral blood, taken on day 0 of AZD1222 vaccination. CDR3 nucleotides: TGTGCCAGTAGTATGGGGCTCTACTACGAGCAGTACTTC. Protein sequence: CASSMGLYYEQYF. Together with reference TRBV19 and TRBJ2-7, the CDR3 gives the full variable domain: DGGITQSPKYLFRKEGQNVTLSCEQNLNHDAMYWYRQDPGQGLRLIYYSQIVNDFQKGDIAEGYSVSREKKESFPLTVTSAQKNPTAFYLCASSMGLYYEQYFGPGTRLTVT.